The rows below give T cell receptor beta chains drawn from one sample of a study of blood T cells in healthy people across ages. TCRdb re-analysed the 5' RACE reads in MiXCR, keeping a single row per CDR3 protein. Of over 1.5 million distinct CDR3 sequences listed, 49% were seen once; the top ten hold less than 2.5%. Sequencing was performed on blood. These receptors all stem from a woman aged 35 to 49 in good health. Each CDR3 is given with its conserved first and last residue. The order of the fields is clone size, V gene, D gene, J gene, CDR3 DNA, CDR3 protein. The D gene is left open where the match is weak. Size is stated for part of the rows, as once, few or many counts, or as a class when the clone is expanded.

-,TRBV7-2,TRBD2,TRBJ2-1,TGTGCCAGCAGCTTATCTCGGGGGGGGCCGTACAATGAGCAGTTCTTC,CASSLSRGGPYNEQFF
few,TRBV25-1,-,TRBJ1-1,TGTGCCAGTTTCGACGGGTTATACACTGAAGCTTTCTTT,CASFDGLYTEAFF
few,TRBV7-2,-,TRBJ2-1,TGTGCCAGCAGCTTATTACGGGGGGCCGTCGGCAATGAGCAGTTCTTC,CASSLLRGAVGNEQFF
-,TRBV6-1,-,TRBJ2-2,TGTGCCAGCAGCCTAAACGTGGAGGGGGAGCTGTTTTTT,CASSLNVEGELFF
-,TRBV5-5,-,TRBJ2-3,TGTGCCAGCAGCTTCGAAACCTCGGGCACAGATACGCAGTATTTT,CASSFETSGTDTQYF
-,TRBV20-1,TRBD1,TRBJ1-2,TGCAGTGCTTTAAGAGGACAGGGGGCGCGTGGCTACACCTTC,CSALRGQGARGYTF
-,TRBV6-5,-,TRBJ2-5,TGTGCCAGCATTGATAGGGTTCCTGTGCAGTACTTC,CASIDRVPVQYF
-,TRBV28,-,TRBJ2-1,TGTGCCAGCAGCAAAATAGCACGACTTTACAATGAGCAGTTCTTC,CASSKIARLYNEQFF
-,TRBV4-1,-,TRBJ1-4,TGCGCCAGCAGCCAAGTCGGGGTTTCGGTTGAAAAACTGTTTTTT,CASSQVGVSVEKLFF
-,TRBV28,TRBD1,TRBJ1-6,TGTGCCAGCAGTCAGGACAGGGGAGGTTCACCCCTCCACTTT,CASSQDRGGSPLHF
-,TRBV6-6,-,TRBJ1-6,TGTGCCAGCAGCCCTTTGCCTGTTGCTAATTCACCCCTCCACTTT,CASSPLPVANSPLHF
-,TRBV6-5,-,TRBJ2-3,TGTGCCAGCAGTGCCCGAAGGGCTGGCACAGATACGCAGTATTTT,CASSARRAGTDTQYF
-,TRBV15,TRBD1,TRBJ1-2,TGTGCCACCAGCGTAAGCGGGGACAGTCTCCTAGGTGGCTACACCTTC,CATSVSGDSLLGGYTF
-,TRBV20-1,TRBD1,TRBJ2-4,TGCAGTGCTAGCAGGGGGCTTGGGGAGCAGTACTTC,CSASRGLGEQYF
-,TRBV27,TRBD1,TRBJ2-7,TGTGCCAGCAGTCCACAACAGGACAGGTTCTCCTACGAGCAGTACTTC,CASSPQQDRFSYEQYF
-,TRBV28,-,TRBJ1-6,TGTGCCAGCACCCCACTAACGTCGGGGAATTCACCCCTCCACTTT,CASTPLTSGNSPLHF
-,TRBV12-3/TRBV12-4,TRBD1,TRBJ2-7,TGTGCCAGCAGTCCAAAGGCCGACAGGGCCCTCGAGCAGTACTTC,CASSPKADRALEQYF
-,TRBV7-9,TRBD1,TRBJ2-1,TGTGCCAGCAACGCCCGGGACAGGGGAAGGAACAATGAGCAGTTCTTC,CASNARDRGRNNEQFF
-,TRBV6-1,TRBD2,TRBJ2-5,TGTGCCAGCAGTGAACTGTCTAGCGGGGGCCGGGGGGAGACCCAGTACTTC,CASSELSSGGRGETQYF
few,TRBV24-1,-,TRBJ2-1,TGTGCCACCAGTGATTACTACAATGAGCAGTTCTTC,CATSDYYNEQFF
-,TRBV29-1,-,TRBJ1-5,TGCAGCGTTGGGGGAGGGTATAGCAATCAGCCCCAGCATTTT,CSVGGGYSNQPQHF
few,TRBV29-1,-,TRBJ2-3,TGCAGCGTCAGGGGCCTCACAGATACGCAGTATTTT,CSVRGLTDTQYF
-,TRBV20-1,-,TRBJ1-5,TGCAGTGCTACAGAAGACAGATATAGCAATCAGCCCCAGCATTTT,CSATEDRYSNQPQHF
few,TRBV27,TRBD2,TRBJ2-1,TGTGCCAGCAGTTCTCCTTTAGCGGGGTATTCCTACAATGAGCAGTTCTTC,CASSSPLAGYSYNEQFF
-,TRBV4-1,TRBD1,TRBJ1-2,TGCGCCAGCAGCCAAGCGCAGGGGGCTGGGGGAGGCTACACCTTC,CASSQAQGAGGGYTF
-,TRBV6-5,TRBD1,TRBJ1-1,TGTGCCAGCAGAATAGACAGGGGAAAAGAAGCTTTCTTT,CASRIDRGKEAFF
-,TRBV28,-,TRBJ2-5,TGTGCCAGCAGTCTAACCCCGGGCGGGCCAAGGGAGACCCAGTACTTC,CASSLTPGGPRETQYF
-,TRBV29-1,-,TRBJ2-5,TGCAGCGTTATGGGGGGCCACCAAGAGACCCAGTACTTC,CSVMGGHQETQYF
few,TRBV28,TRBD1,TRBJ2-7,TGTGCCAGCAGTCCGGACAGGGAGGACTACGAGCAGTACTTC,CASSPDREDYEQYF
many,TRBV12-3/TRBV12-4,-,TRBJ2-6,TGTGCCAGCAGTTTCCAGGGGTGGGGCGTCCTGACTTTC,CASSFQGWGVLTF
few,TRBV2,TRBD2,TRBJ2-3,TGTGCCACCCTGCCCCAGCGGGGGGGCTCAGATACGCAGTATTTT,CATLPQRGGSDTQYF
once,TRBV24-1,-,TRBJ2-5,TGTGCCGCCAGTGACCCCTTCCTCGGGACACGTGAGCAGTACTTC,CAASDPFLGTREQYF
-,TRBV4-2,-,TRBJ2-5,TGTGCCAGCAGCCAAGGAGAAACCTCGGGAGAGACCCAGTACTTC,CASSQGETSGETQYF
-,TRBV6-5,-,TRBJ2-1,TGTGCCAGCAGTGGGACTGGTCTATTAAACTATGAGCAGTTCTTC,CASSGTGLLNYEQFF
few,TRBV6-5,TRBD2,TRBJ2-3,TGTGCCAGCAGAGACCTCCTAGCGGACTTAGATACGCAGTATTTT,CASRDLLADLDTQYF
-,TRBV20-1,-,TRBJ2-1,TGCAGTGCAGAAGGTGGGGGGAGCTACAATGAGCAGTTCTTC,CSAEGGGSYNEQFF
-,TRBV20-1,-,TRBJ1-5,TGCAGTGCTAGAGATGGGCAGGGCGCAAATCAGCCCCAGCATTTT,CSARDGQGANQPQHF
few,TRBV10-3,-,TRBJ2-3,TGTGCCATCAGTGAACCCGCAGATACGCAGTATTTT,CAISEPADTQYF
-,TRBV28,TRBD1,TRBJ2-5,TGTGCCAGCAGTTCCCCCGGGACAGGGGTTGAGCAGTACTTC,CASSSPGTGVEQYF
-,TRBV7-7,-,TRBJ2-1,TGTGCTACCAGAGGTGCATCTCGTACGGAGACCCAGTTCTTC,CATRGASRTETQFF
-,TRBV15,TRBD1,TRBJ2-7,TGTGCCACCAGCAGAGATGCGACAGGGGGAAAGGGCGAGCAGTACTTC,CATSRDATGGKGEQYF
-,TRBV20-1,-,TRBJ2-3,TGCAGTGCTAGAGATTGGAAGGGCACAGATACGCAGTATTTT,CSARDWKGTDTQYF
-,TRBV20-1,TRBD1,TRBJ1-1,TGCAGTGCTACTAAACTCAGGGGGGTTAACACTGAAGCTTTCTTT,CSATKLRGVNTEAFF
-,TRBV5-1,-,TRBJ2-7,TGCGCCAGCAGCTTGGTAGGCGGCCACTCCTACGAGCAGTACTTC,CASSLVGGHSYEQYF
-,TRBV6-1,TRBD1,TRBJ2-5,TGTGCCAGCAGTGGATACGACAGGGGTAGTGAGACCCAGTACTTC,CASSGYDRGSETQYF
-,TRBV25-1,TRBD2,TRBJ2-3,TGTGCCAGCAGGGGGGGGGAGAGAAACACAGATACGCAGTATTTT,CASRGGERNTDTQYF
-,TRBV7-2,-,TRBJ2-3,TGTGCCAGCAGCCCCCACAGGGAGGGGTCCGAAGATACGCAGTATTTT,CASSPHREGSEDTQYF
-,TRBV4-1,TRBD1,TRBJ1-5,TGCGCCAGCAGCCAAGCTGAACAGGGGCCCCAGCCCCAGCATTTT,CASSQAEQGPQPQHF
-,TRBV5-1,TRBD1,TRBJ1-2,TGCGCCAGCAGCGGAGGACAGGGGGCTCAAGGCTACACCTTC,CASSGGQGAQGYTF
-,TRBV19,TRBD1,TRBJ1-1,TGTGCCAGTAACGACAGGGCCACTGAAGCTTTCTTT,CASNDRATEAFF
-,TRBV5-4,-,TRBJ2-3,TGTGCCAGCAGCTTTAAAGGCCCCACAGATACGCAGTATTTT,CASSFKGPTDTQYF
once,TRBV7-9,TRBD2,TRBJ2-7,TGTGCCAGCAGCCCTAGCGGGGGGAGCAATGAGCAGTACTTC,CASSPSGGSNEQYF
once,TRBV20-1,TRBD1,TRBJ1-1,TGCAGTGCTTCCTGGACAGGGGGCGTAGAAGCTTTCTTT,CSASWTGGVEAFF